One and the same sample provided the 19 T cell receptor beta chains below, sequenced in a study of radiotherapy plus CTLA-4 blockade in lung cancer. Here immunoSEQ multiplex PCR was the method, and the copy in TCRdb shows in-frame clones only, minus some. This repertoire shows tens of thousands of clones, less than 80% found once; its top ten account for around an eighth. Material: peripheral blood, obtained from a patient treated with radiotherapy plus ipilimumab. The receptors stem from a human donor with non-small cell lung cancer that progressed on radiotherapy plus ipilimumab.

V is TRBV6-5 and J is TRBJ2-7; a possible D gene is TRBD2 (6 bases). The CDR3 length is 14 residues. Germline CDR1 and CDR2: MNHEY and SVGAGI. The V end lost 6 bases, the J end lost 1 base, and 13 bases lay between the germline ends. The CDR3 sequence is CASSLGLGSYEQYF. The CDR3 nucleotides are TGTGCCAGCAGCTTGGGACTTGGGTCCTACGAGCAGTACTTC.

Worth noting for this clone: This specimen includes other DNA sequences encoding the same CDR3. The rearrangement links TRBV5-6 to TRBJ1-6; 8 positions match TRBD1. Germline V CDR1 and CDR2: SGHDT, YYEEEE. V lost 0 bases and J lost 7; bases outside the gene matches: 6. The CDR3 extends over 16 amino acids. CDR3 loop: CASSLVGTGGNSPLHF. The CDR3 DNA reads TGTGCCAGCAGCTTGGTCGGGACAGGAGGGAATTCACCCCTCCACTTT.

This chain uses TRBV18 with TRBJ2-5, with TRBD2 as a possible D gene (5 bases). The germline V and J ends were trimmed by 2 bases and 5 bases, with 9 bases remaining between them. The CDR3 runs to 13 residues. Germline CDR1 and CDR2: KGHSH and LQKENI. This CDR3 reads CASSPGLAETQYF. CDR3 bases: TGTGCCAGCTCACCAGGGCTAGCTGAGACCCAGTACTTC.

This clone showed up just a few times. DNA of the CDR3: TGTGCCATCGCGGCGGAGGGGGCCTACGAGCAGTACTTC. Amino acid sequence: CAIAAEGAYEQYF. This sequence joins TRBV10-3 and TRBJ2-7; tentatively, D is TRBD1 or TRBD2 (6 bases each). CDR3 length equals 13 residues. Germline-derived CDR1 and CDR2 are ENHRY and SYGVKD. V lost 8 bases and J lost 2, with 13 bases in between.

The chain joins TRBV18 to TRBJ2-7, with 14 nucleotides matching TRBD2. The length of the CDR3 is 16 residues. Unmatched junction bases numbered 9, after V lost 5 bases and J lost 6 bases. Looked up from germline, CDR1 is KGHSH and CDR2 is LQKENI. Written as DNA, the CDR3 is TGTGCCAGCTCAGCAGCCGGGACTAGCGGGAGTGGCGAGCAGTACTTC. Its translation is CASSAAGTSGSGEQYF.

The chain employs TRBV11-2 and TRBJ2-3, with 12 bases aligning to TRBD2. V lost 1 base, J lost 6 bases, and 8 bases stayed unmatched. Germline V lookup: CDR1 SGHAT, CDR2 FQNNGV. This CDR3 has 17 residues. CDR3 sequence reads: CASSLGTSGAGADTQYF. CDR3 in DNA: TGTGCCAGCAGCTTAGGGACTAGCGGGGCCGGAGCGGATACGCAGTATTTT.

The chain links TRBV28 to TRBJ2-2; D remains unclear. V was shortened by 5 bases and J by 0 bases, with 13 bases between the two germline ends. The CDR3 totals 16 residues. Germline lookup yields CDR1 MDHEN and CDR2 SYDVKM. The CDR3 coding sequence is TGTGCCAGCAGTCCAGTCCGACTTCCGAACACCGGGGAGCTGTTTTTT. Translating it yields CASSPVRLPNTGELFF.

The rearrangement joins TRBV6-5 to TRBJ2-5, with TRBD1 matching over 8 bases. The trim removed 8 bases at V and 4 bases at J, leaving 9 bases unmatched. CDR1 is MNHEY and CDR2 is SVGAGI in the germline V gene. This CDR3 contains 14 residues. For the CDR3, the DNA is TGTGCCAGCCGCAAAAGCGGACAGGGAGAGACCCAGTACTTC. The encoded protein is CASRKSGQGETQYF.

The gene calls are TRBV4-1 and TRBJ2-1, with D possibly matching TRBD2 (5 bases). CDR1 is MGHRA, CDR2 YSYEKL, per germline. Trimming took 1 base from V and 5 from J, leaving 12 bases between them. The CDR3 consists of 15 residues. Here the CDR3 reads CASSQVEASNNEQFF. The DNA for the CDR3 is TGCGCCAGCAGCCAAGTGGAAGCTAGCAACAATGAGCAGTTCTTC.

The chain couples TRBV2 to TRBJ2-4, with TRBD2 matching over 10 bases. Germline CDR1 is SNHLY and CDR2 is FYNNEI. The junction had 6 bases not matched to a gene; V was cut back by 4 bases and J by 3 bases. The CDR3 loop spans 16 amino acids. CDR3 sequence (DNA): TGTGCCAGCAGTGGGACTAGCGGAAGCCTCAAAAACATTCAGTACTTC. Its protein is CASSGTSGSLKNIQYF.

CDR3 residues: CASSLMASGSPEQFF. The CDR3 region has the DNA TGTGCCAGCAGTTTAATGGCTAGCGGGAGTCCTGAGCAGTTCTTC. This chain links TRBV27 with TRBJ2-1; 10 nucleotides align to TRBD2. J was trimmed by 9 bases and V by 2 bases; bases with no gene match: 7. Germline lookup yields CDR1 MNHEY and CDR2 SMNVEV (reference sequence). The CDR3 covers 15 residues.

This chain connects TRBV10-1 to TRBJ2-7; 7 bases are a match to TRBD2. V shed 2 bases, J shed 6 bases, and the junction held 7 bases outside the gene matches. Germline V gene lookup returns CDR1 WNHNN and CDR2 SYGVQD (reference sequence). This CDR3 spans 14 amino acids. CDR3 sequence (DNA): TGCGCCAGCAGTGAGGGACTAGATGGGGGCGAGCAGTACTTC. It translates to CASSEGLDGGEQYF.

This sequence joins TRBV6-5 and TRBJ1-1; 7 nucleotides line up with TRBD1. Germline V CDR1 and CDR2: MNHEY, SVGAGI. The CDR3 is 13 amino acids. Unmatched junction bases numbered 8, after V lost 8 bases and J lost 5 bases. DNA of the CDR3: TGTGCCAGCTCAGGGAGGACAGGAACTGAAGCTTTCTTT. It yields the protein CASSGRTGTEAFF.

This clone was observed a single time. The rearrangement links TRBV10-3 to TRBJ1-1, with unresolved D. Deletions cut 3 bases from V and 0 bases from J, with 14 bases between. The germline V gene has CDR1 ENHRY and CDR2 SYGVKD. The CDR3 is 16 amino acids. CDR3 DNA: TGTGCCATCAGTGAACGAACAGTCTCAATGAACACTGAAGCTTTCTTT. Protein: CAISERTVSMNTEAFF.

The V and J genes are TRBV6-6 and TRBJ1-2, with 9 bases aligning to TRBD1. Germline trimming cut 4 bases from V and 8 bases from J; bases unmatched to any gene: 11. The CDR3 sequence is 15 residues long. Germline loops: CDR1 MNHNY, CDR2 SVGAGI (reference sequence). The CDR3 DNA reads TGTGCCAGCAGTTCCGACAGGGGGTTGCGTCGGGGCTACACCTTC. The encoded protein is CASSSDRGLRRGYTF.

This chain uses TRBV28 with TRBJ1-5; D may be TRBD1 (6 bases). V shed 3 bases and J shed 7 bases, with 7 bases lying between them. The CDR3 contains 12 residues. Germline loops: CDR1 MDHEN, CDR2 SYDVKM. In DNA, the CDR3 is TGTGCCAGCAGTTTGGGGGGCCAGCCCCAGCATTTT. This codes for CASSLGGQPQHF.

This clone was seen at least ten times. The chain uses TRBV5-4 and TRBJ1-2; 7 positions match TRBD1. The CDR3 extends over 13 amino acids. The junction had 13 bases not matched to a gene; V was cut back by 4 bases and J by 13 bases. Germline loops: CDR1 SGHNT, CDR2 YYREEE (reference sequence). In nucleotides, the CDR3 is TGTGCCAGCAGCGACGGGACAGACTTTGGAGGCACCTTC. Its protein is CASSDGTDFGGTF.

The chain links TRBV19 to TRBJ2-5; 7 positions agree with TRBD1. With V trimmed by 3 bases and J by 5 bases, 9 bases remained unmatched. The germline V gene encodes CDR1 LNHDA and CDR2 SQIVND (reference sequence). CDR3 length equals 15 residues. The CDR3, as DNA: TGTGCCAGTAGTATTCCGACAGGGAGTCGGGAGACCCAGTACTTC. Its translation is CASSIPTGSRETQYF.

This clone has a single count. This chain uses TRBV10-3 with TRBJ1-1, with TRBD1 identical over 7 bases. The CDR3 covers 13 residues. The germline V gene encodes CDR1 ENHRY and CDR2 SYGVKD. The trim removed 7 bases at V and 1 base at J, leaving 3 bases unmatched. This CDR3 reads CAIKGTANTEAFF. CDR3 nucleotides: TGTGCCATCAAGGGGACAGCGAACACTGAAGCTTTCTTT.